The 22 T cell receptor beta chains below were found in one sample sequenced in a study of cytomegalovirus exposure and HLA in healthy donors. PCR used 60 Vbeta primers and 13 Jbeta primers. TCRdb's copy holds only in-frame clones and misses some; the assay was immunoSEQ multiplex PCR. Reported are about 200,000 clones; the ten largest clones contain 0.65% to 0.75%. Sequenced material: PBMCs. The receptors stem from a boy between 10 and 17 years old in good health and CMV-seronegative.

The chain carries TRBV2 and TRBJ2-3, with TRBD1 matching over 8 bases. Per germline, CDR1 SNHLY and CDR2 FYNNEI. The CDR3 has 14 amino acids. Trimming took 4 bases from V and 6 from J; bases not matched to a gene: 6. CDR3 sequence: CASSVAGGLDTQYF. Written as DNA, the CDR3 is TGTGCCAGCAGTGTGGCAGGGGGCCTGGATACGCAGTATTTT.

The CDR3 sequence: CASSLARGTLFF. CDR3 DNA: TGTGCCAGCAGCTTGGCCAGGGGGACTCTGTTTTTT. The chain employs TRBV5-8 and TRBJ1-4; TRBD1 matches at 7 bases. The germline V gene has CDR1 SGHTS and CDR2 YDEGEE. V shed 0 bases, J shed 14 bases, and the junction held 4 bases outside the gene matches. This CDR3 region has 12 residues. Full variable domain (remainder filled in from reference TRBV5-8 and TRBJ1-4): EAGVTQSPTHLIKTRGQQATLRCSPISGHTSVYWYQQALGLGLQFLLWYDEGEERNRGNFPPRFSGRQFPNYSSELNVNALELEDSALYLCASSLARGTLFFGSGTQLSVL.

The chain has TRBV7-9 and TRBJ1-3; 8 bases fit TRBD1. With 4 bases clipped from V and 0 bases from J, the junction kept 5 bases outside the gene matches. The germline CDR1 and CDR2 sequences are SEHNR and FQNEAQ (reference sequence). This CDR3 is built from 16 residues. In DNA form, the CDR3 reads TGTGCCAGCAGCTCGGTAGACAGGGGCTCTGGAAACACCATATATTTT. Amino acids: CASSSVDRGSGNTIYF.

The chain links TRBV11-2 to TRBJ2-5; possibly TRBD2 for D (5 bases). This CDR3 has 15 residues. V was clipped by 4 bases and J by 0 bases, with 12 bases between them. Germline values: CDR1 SGHAT, CDR2 FQNNGV. In DNA, the CDR3 is TGTGCCAGCAGCTCCGCCGGGAATCACCAAGAGACCCAGTACTTC. It specifies CASSSAGNHQETQYF.

The V and J genes are TRBV6-5 and TRBJ2-7; 7 nucleotides line up with TRBD1. The CDR3 is 12 residues long. Germline CDR1 reads MNHEY; CDR2 reads SVGAGI. J was trimmed by 2 bases and V by 10 bases; bases with no gene match: 5. The CDR3 DNA reads TGTGCCACCCCTGGGACAGCCTACGAGCAGTACTTC. Translation: CATPGTAYEQYF.

The genes are TRBV4-2 and TRBJ1-5; D perhaps matches TRBD1 (5 bases). Germline V lookup: CDR1 LGHNA, CDR2 YNFKEQ. V shed 3 bases and J shed 0 bases, with 12 bases lying between them. The CDR3 length is 16 residues. This chain's CDR3 is CASSHTGAYSNQPQHF. The CDR3 DNA follows: TGTGCCAGCAGCCATACAGGCGCTTATAGCAATCAGCCCCAGCATTTT.

The rearrangement links TRBV14 to TRBJ1-1; D is unclear. The CDR3 is 14 amino acids. Germline assignment: CDR1 SGHDN and CDR2 FVKESK. Trimming left V 3 bases short and J 3 bases short, with 11 bases between. This CDR3 reads CASSQFERDTEAFF. Written as DNA, the CDR3 is TGTGCCAGCAGCCAGTTTGAGAGGGACACTGAAGCTTTCTTT.

The rearrangement links TRBV28 to TRBJ1-2; no clear D gene. The CDR3 runs to 15 residues. The V end lost 1 base, the J end lost 0 bases, and 9 bases lay between the germline ends. CDR1 is MDHEN, CDR2 SYDVKM, per germline. CDR3 sequence (DNA): TGTGCCAGCAGTTTATCGACGGGTACTAACTATGGCTACACCTTC. As protein: CASSLSTGTNYGYTF.

The J gene is TRBJ2-1, the V gene TRBV19; perhaps TRBD2 as D (5 bases). This CDR3 spans 13 amino acids. Germline V gives CDR1 LNHDA, CDR2 SQIVND (reference sequence). V dropped 8 bases and J dropped 6 bases, with 14 bases sitting between them. CDR3 bases: TGTGCCAGTCTTTCTGGTGGAGGCAATGAGCAGTTCTTC. It translates to CASLSGGGNEQFF.

The DNA of the CDR3 is TGTGCCAGCAGCTTCCCTGGAGTAGCGGGGGGGCCGTCTACGCAGTATTTT. This encodes CASSFPGVAGGPSTQYF. V gene TRBV11-2 combines with J gene TRBJ2-3; 11 bases are a match to TRBD2. CDR1 is SGHAT, CDR2 FQNNGV, per germline. Losses at the gene ends were 3 bases for V and 8 bases for J; bases not matched to a gene: 13. This CDR3 contains 17 residues.

The CDR3 DNA reads as TGTGCCAGCAGTGAAACAGGGGAGCCTGGAAACACCATATATTTT. This translates into CASSETGEPGNTIYF. The rearrangement links TRBV6-1 to TRBJ1-3; 7 positions match TRBD1. This CDR3 spans 15 amino acids. In germline, CDR1 is MNHNS, CDR2 SASEGT. Losses at the gene ends were 2 bases for V and 2 bases for J; bases not matched to a gene: 3.

Note on this clone: The same CDR3 can be traced to other DNA sequences in this sample. The chain couples TRBV7-2 to TRBJ2-7; D is possibly TRBD2 (6 bases). Trimming shortened V by 3 bases and J by 0 bases, and 9 bases separated the two germline ends. From germline, CDR1 is SGHTA and CDR2 FQGNSA. CDR3 length equals 14 residues. The CDR3 loop reads CASSFRGSSYEQYF. Written as DNA, the CDR3 is TGTGCCAGCAGCTTTCGGGGGTCCTCCTACGAGCAGTACTTC.

V is TRBV2 and J is TRBJ2-3; 9 bases fit TRBD2. The CDR3 covers 16 residues. J was trimmed by 0 bases and V by 7 bases; bases with no gene match: 8. Germline assignment: CDR1 SNHLY and CDR2 FYNNEI. CDR3 in amino acids: CASITGLAGSTDTQYF. CDR3 sequence (DNA): TGTGCCAGCATAACGGGGCTAGCGGGGAGCACAGATACGCAGTATTTT.

The rearrangement uses TRBV6-5 and TRBJ2-3, with D maybe TRBD1 (5 bases). With 2 bases removed from V and 1 base from J, the gap between germline ends came to 13 bases. Germline values: CDR1 MNHEY, CDR2 SVGAGI. CDR3 length equals 16 residues. The CDR3 region has the DNA TGTGCCAGCAGTTACACCTTCCAGACAGGCACAGATACGCAGTATTTT. Its protein product is CASSYTFQTGTDTQYF.

The V gene is TRBV28, the J gene TRBJ1-1; no firm D call. The CDR3 spans 16 residues. The germline V gene has CDR1 MDHEN and CDR2 SYDVKM. Trimming removed 3 bases at V and 0 bases at J, with 14 bases between. The CDR3 protein is CASSFGGLGMNTEAFF. As DNA, the CDR3 is TGTGCCAGCAGTTTCGGAGGGTTGGGCATGAACACTGAAGCTTTCTTT.

The chain combines TRBV6-5 with TRBJ1-6, with D maybe TRBD1 (5 bases). Germline V gene lookup returns CDR1 MNHEY and CDR2 SVGAGI. There are 15 residues in the CDR3. The V gene lost 5 bases and the J gene lost 9 bases, with 17 bases spanning the gap. The CDR3 DNA is TGTGCCAGCAGTCACAGGCCCCAGTGGGGTTCACCCCTCCACTTT. Translation gives CASSHRPQWGSPLHF.

The chain combines TRBV19 with TRBJ1-5, with TRBD1 identical over 9 bases. There are 18 residues in the CDR3. The ends lost 8 bases at V and 0 bases at J; junction bases unmatched: 14. Looked up from germline, CDR1 is LNHDA and CDR2 is SQIVND (reference sequence). The CDR3 sequence: CASRKPTGGEYSNQPQHF. The CDR3 region has the DNA TGTGCCAGTCGGAAGCCGACAGGGGGGGAATATAGCAATCAGCCCCAGCATTTT. Combining the CDR3 with reference TRBV19 and TRBJ1-5 gives the whole variable domain DGGITQSPKYLFRKEGQNVTLSCEQNLNHDAMYWYRQDPGQGLRLIYYSQIVNDFQKGDIAEGYSVSREKKESFPLTVTSAQKNPTAFYLCASRKPTGGEYSNQPQHFGDGTRLSIL.

The chain carries TRBV6-5 and TRBJ2-7, with a tentative D call TRBD1 (5 bases). The CDR3 is 14 amino acids. The germline V gene encodes CDR1 MNHEY and CDR2 SVGAGI. Trimming shortened V by 3 bases and J by 3 bases, and 12 bases separated the two germline ends. The CDR3: CASSYGAHFYEQYF. Here the CDR3 DNA reads TGTGCCAGCAGTTATGGGGCCCATTTCTACGAGCAGTACTTC.

V usage is TRBV29-1 and J usage is TRBJ2-7; tentative D call: TRBD2 (5 bases). CDR3 length: 11 residues. The germline V gene encodes CDR1 SQVTM and CDR2 ANQGSEA. V was trimmed by 7 bases and J by 5 bases, leaving 12 bases between them. This chain's CDR3 is CSAGRGDEQYF. The CDR3, as DNA: TGCAGCGCCGGACGGGGTGACGAGCAGTACTTC.

The rearrangement joins TRBV18 to TRBJ1-5; D might be TRBD1 (5 bases). The ends were cut back, 3 bases at V and 0 bases at J, with 9 bases in the middle. The CDR3 sequence is 15 residues long. Germline V gives CDR1 KGHSH, CDR2 LQKENI. The CDR3 DNA reads TGTGCCAGCTCACCGAGCGGGACTAGCAATCAGCCCCAGCATTTT. Protein product: CASSPSGTSNQPQHF.

The CDR3, as DNA: TGTGCCAGCAGCTTTGAGCGGAGGACCGGGGAGCTGTTTTTT. It specifies CASSFERRTGELFF. J is TRBJ2-2 and V is TRBV5-6; possible D gene TRBD2, 5 bases. V lost 2 bases and J lost 5, with 10 bases in between. The CDR3 runs 14 residues. The germline gives CDR1 SGHDT, CDR2 YYEEEE.

The chain uses TRBV30 and TRBJ2-3, with 11 bases lining up with TRBD1. V gave up 2 bases and J gave up 5 bases; unmatched junction bases: 6. Germline V gene sequence: CDR1 GTSNPN, CDR2 SVGIG (reference sequence). CDR3 length: 15 amino acids. The CDR3 sequence is CAWSPGQGAGDTQYF. The CDR3 region has the DNA TGTGCCTGGAGTCCAGGACAGGGGGCGGGAGATACGCAGTATTTT.